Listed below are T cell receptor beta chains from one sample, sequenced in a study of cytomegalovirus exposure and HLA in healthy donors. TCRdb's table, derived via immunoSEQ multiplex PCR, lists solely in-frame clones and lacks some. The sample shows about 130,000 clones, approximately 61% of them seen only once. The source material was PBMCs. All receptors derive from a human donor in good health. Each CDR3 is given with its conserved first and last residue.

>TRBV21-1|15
CASSKVSGGSYEQYF
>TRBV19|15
CASIERGLSNQPQHF
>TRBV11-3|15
CASSDTGHPLNGQFF
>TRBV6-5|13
CASSYRGQTEAFF
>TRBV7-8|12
CASSLSASSEFF
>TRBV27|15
CASSLYGGYTGELFF
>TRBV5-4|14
CASSLDRLSYEQYF
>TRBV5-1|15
CASSLGGGRTYEQYF
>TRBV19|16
CASSMGGLAGGETQYF
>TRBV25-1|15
CASSEQGFSGNTIYF
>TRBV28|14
CASSLVGGAYEQYF
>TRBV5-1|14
CASSGTGGEDTQYF
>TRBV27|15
CASISGTSGRNEQFF
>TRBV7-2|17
CASSLVATSGRGYEQYF
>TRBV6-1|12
CASSESSGTQYF
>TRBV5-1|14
CASRRGGAGYEQYF
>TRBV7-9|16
CASSLAQGGRRVEQYF
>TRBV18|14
CASSVGQGPDTQYF
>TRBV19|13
CASSLQVNYGYTF
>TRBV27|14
CASSSTSGRGIQYF
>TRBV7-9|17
CASSLKSTSGGNNEQFF
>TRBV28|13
CASSITGGTEAFF
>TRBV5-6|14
CASSFVGVGETQYF
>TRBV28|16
CASSPAAISGANVLTF
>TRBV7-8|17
CASSLTLGGDGWNEQFF
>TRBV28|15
CASSQGPATNEKLFF
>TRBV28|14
CASRSGSGTGELFF
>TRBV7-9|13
CASSALEDQPQHF
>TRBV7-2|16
CASSLVEGTAGEKLFF
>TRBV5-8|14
CASSLGQGFYEQYF
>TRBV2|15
CASSGLAGGYNEQFF
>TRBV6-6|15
CASSRDRGLGTEAFF
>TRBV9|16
CASREKGGGRWEKLFF
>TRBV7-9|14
CAAAAAGGANVLTF
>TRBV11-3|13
CASSTPQGYGYTF
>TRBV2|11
CASTRDTEAFF
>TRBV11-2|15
CASSDSGTVRGGYTF
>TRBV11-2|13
CASSLERGSEQFF
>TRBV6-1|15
CASSEGGSSYNEQFF
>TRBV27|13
CASSLAGVREQYF
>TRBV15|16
CATSRSYDRGADTQYF
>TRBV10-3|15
CAISEGRQGAGEQFF
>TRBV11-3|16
CASSFLVGSSVDTQYF
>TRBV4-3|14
CASSQDVSVNEQFF
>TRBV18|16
CASSPPTGTLNYGYTF
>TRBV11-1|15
CASSGSTGMNTEAFF
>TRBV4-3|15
CASSQPNRGSHEQYF
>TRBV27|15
CASSSGQGVTDTQYF
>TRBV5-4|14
CASSSGTEYTEAFF
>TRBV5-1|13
CASGIDRNYEQYF
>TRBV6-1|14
CASRASGPAYEQYF